Below are 27 T cell receptor beta chains sequenced from a single sample in a study of blood T cell repertoires in COVID-19. Some clones are missing from TCRdb's copy, which holds only in-frame ones; the method was immunoSEQ multiplex PCR. This sample has approximately 230,000 clones, with approximately 84% found just once. The specimen sequenced was PBMCs or T cells enriched from blood (not recorded which). The receptors shown here come from a middle-aged man who had recovered from COVID-19.

The count of this clone is one. The chain carries TRBV25-1 and TRBJ2-3, with TRBD2 as a possible D gene (5 bases). The CDR3 is 13 residues long. Trimming took off 5 bases at V and 5 bases at J, with 11 bases between the two ends. Germline values: CDR1 MGHDK, CDR2 SYGVNS. This chain's CDR3 is CASSHGGRDTQYF. The CDR3, as DNA: TGTGCCAGCAGTCACGGAGGCAGAGATACGCAGTATTTT.

The V and J genes are TRBV5-8 and TRBJ2-7, with 10 bases identical to TRBD1. Germline CDR1 SGHTS, CDR2 YDEGEE. Losses at the gene ends were 6 bases for V and 4 bases for J; bases not matched to a gene: 7. This CDR3 region has 14 residues. The CDR3 here is CASTRDRGFYEQYF. The CDR3 DNA sequence: TGTGCCAGCACAAGGGACAGGGGCTTTTACGAGCAGTACTTC. Full variable domain (remainder filled in from reference TRBV5-8 and TRBJ2-7): EAGVTQSPTHLIKTRGQQATLRCSPISGHTSVYWYQQALGLGLQFLLWYDEGEERNRGNFPPRFSGRQFPNYSSELNVNALELEDSALYLCASTRDRGFYEQYFGPGTRLTVT.

This sequence joins TRBV28 and TRBJ2-7, with D possibly TRBD1 on 5 matching bases. The CDR3 is 18 amino acids. Trimming pared 3 bases from V and 0 bases from J, leaving 21 bases between. Per germline, CDR1 MDHEN and CDR2 SYDVKM. The DNA of the CDR3 is TGTGCCAGCAGTTTTCCGCTCCTAGACAGAAAGAGCTCCTACGAGCAGTACTTC. Translating gives CASSFPLLDRKSSYEQYF.

V is TRBV7-8 and J is TRBJ1-2; D possibly corresponds to TRBD1 (6 bases). V dropped 10 bases and J dropped 3 bases, with 12 bases sitting between them. Germline V gene sequence: CDR1 SGHVS, CDR2 FQNEAQ. This CDR3 contains 12 residues. DNA of the CDR3: TGTGCCACGGGACAAGACGACTATGGCTACACCTTC. Its translation is CATGQDDYGYTF. Supplemented by reference TRBV7-8 and TRBJ1-2, the full variable domain reads GAGVSQSPRYKVAKRGQDVALRCDPISGHVSLFWYQQALGQGPEFLTYFQNEAQLDKSGLPSDRFFAERPEGSVSTLKIQRTQQEDSAVYLCATGQDDYGYTFGSGTRLTVV.

This clone was counted between two and nine times. V and J are TRBV11-2 and TRBJ2-3; TRBD1 might be the D (6 bases). The V gene lost 4 bases and the J gene lost 0 bases, with 8 bases spanning the gap. CDR3 length: 14 amino acids. Germline loops: CDR1 SGHAT, CDR2 FQNNGV. The CDR3 sequence is CASSSRGSTDTQYF. The CDR3 DNA is TGTGCCAGCAGCTCTAGGGGGAGCACAGATACGCAGTATTTT.

The chain combines TRBV30 with TRBJ1-3; unclear D gene. Trimming took off 0 bases at V and 0 bases at J, with 6 bases between the two ends. Germline V gene lookup returns CDR1 GTSNPN and CDR2 SVGIG (reference sequence). This CDR3 contains 14 residues. The CDR3 sequence is CAWSVPVSGNTIYF. The CDR3 DNA reads as TGTGCCTGGAGTGTTCCAGTCTCTGGAAACACCATATATTTT.

The chain employs TRBV2 and TRBJ1-2, with 7 nucleotides matching TRBD1. Germline lookup yields CDR1 SNHLY and CDR2 FYNNEI. V lost 5 bases, J lost 4 bases, and 13 bases stayed unmatched. This CDR3 has 16 amino acids. The CDR3 nucleotides read TGTGCCAGCAGTCCCCAACAGGGGAAGACGGGCTATGGCTACACCTTC. This sequence encodes CASSPQQGKTGYGYTF. The entire variable domain, with the rest obtained from reference TRBV2 and TRBJ1-2, is as follows: EPEVTQTPSHQVTQMGQEVILRCVPISNHLYFYWYRQILGQKVEFLVSFYNNEISEKSEIFDDQFSVERPDGSNFTLKIRSTKLEDSAMYFCASSPQQGKTGYGYTFGSGTRLTVV.

The J gene is TRBJ2-3, the V gene TRBV2; weak D call: TRBD1 (6 bases). Germline lookup yields CDR1 SNHLY and CDR2 FYNNEI. Trimming pared 7 bases from V and 7 bases from J, leaving 15 bases between. This CDR3 region has 13 residues. For the CDR3, the DNA is TGTGCCAGCACCCCCCAGGGGTTTCATACGCAGTATTTT. This translates into CASTPQGFHTQYF.

The rearrangement links TRBV9 to TRBJ2-5, with a tentative D call TRBD2 (5 bases). The germline CDR1 and CDR2 sequences are SGDLS and YYNGEE. V was shortened by 0 bases and J by 5 bases, with 11 bases between the two germline ends. The CDR3 has 14 residues. Here the CDR3 reads CASSVAAGGETQYF. DNA of the CDR3: TGTGCCAGCAGCGTAGCGGCGGGTGGTGAGACCCAGTACTTC.

V and J are TRBV7-2 and TRBJ1-1; 10 nucleotides align to TRBD1. This CDR3 is 15 amino acids long. Trimming removed 1 base from V and 6 bases from J; junction bases left unmatched: 5. The germline V gene has CDR1 SGHTA and CDR2 FQGNSA. CDR3: CASSLGQGAISEAFF. CDR3 sequence (DNA): TGTGCCAGCAGCTTAGGACAGGGGGCAATATCTGAAGCTTTCTTT.

Only one count was recorded for this clone. The rearrangement joins TRBV5-4 to TRBJ1-1; 12 nucleotides match TRBD1. The ends lost 4 bases at V and 7 bases at J; junction bases unmatched: 5. Germline V CDR1 and CDR2: SGHNT, YYREEE (reference sequence). CDR3 length equals 14 residues. CDR3 nucleotide sequence: TGTGCCAGCAGCCTCGGGACAGGGGGCGATGAAGCTTTCTTT. It encodes CASSLGTGGDEAFF.

This rearrangement joins TRBV15 to TRBJ1-1; no reliable D call. The CDR3 runs 13 residues. Germline assignment: CDR1 LNHNV and CDR2 YYDKDF (reference sequence). V was shortened by 3 bases and J by 3 bases, with 8 bases between the two germline ends. The CDR3 region is CATSRNSYTEAFF. As DNA, the CDR3 is TGTGCCACCAGCAGGAATAGTTACACTGAAGCTTTCTTT.

This sequence joins TRBV15 and TRBJ2-7; possible D gene TRBD2, 5 bases. V shed 1 base and J shed 1 base, with 8 bases lying between them. The CDR3 loop spans 14 amino acids. CDR1 LNHNV and CDR2 YYDKDF come from the germline V gene (reference sequence). The CDR3 region is CATSRGRRSYEQYF. The CDR3 DNA reads TGTGCCACCAGCAGAGGCAGGAGGTCCTACGAGCAGTACTTC.

The chain carries TRBV13 and TRBJ1-1; 8 bases are shared with TRBD1. The CDR3 consists of 13 residues. After removal of 6 bases from V and 11 bases from J, the junction contained 11 bases not matched to a gene. Germline CDR1 reads PRHDT; CDR2 reads FYEKMQ (reference sequence). CDR3 amino acids: CASRPRTGNGAFF. The CDR3 DNA reads as TGTGCCAGCAGACCACGGACAGGGAACGGGGCTTTCTTT.

CDR3 coding DNA: TGTGCCAGCAGCGTAGACAGTGGCGGGGGGAGAGAGACCCAGTACTTC. This codes for CASSVDSGGGRETQYF. This sequence joins TRBV9 and TRBJ2-5; 8 nucleotides align to TRBD2. Germline V gene data show CDR1 as SGDLS and CDR2 as YYNGEE. The CDR3 consists of 16 residues. The V segment lost 0 bases and the J segment 4 bases; nucleotides outside the gene matches: 8.

The chain employs TRBV5-1 and TRBJ1-2; no clear D. Germline assignment: CDR1 SGHRS and CDR2 YFSETQ. Trimming cost V 0 bases and J 6 bases, with 6 bases left between them. The length of the CDR3 is 12 residues. As DNA, the CDR3 is TGCGCCAGCAGCTTGGCCGGGGATGGCTACACCTTC. This codes for CASSLAGDGYTF.

The chain recombines TRBV27 with TRBJ2-1; D is perhaps TRBD2 (6 bases). There are 12 residues in the CDR3. Germline assignment: CDR1 MNHEY and CDR2 SMNVEV (reference sequence). The V end was cut by 6 bases, the J end by 13 bases, with 16 bases between. CDR3 coding DNA: TGTGCCAGCAGGGGGGGACTTCCCGTCCAGTTCTTC. Translation gives CASRGGLPVQFF.

J is TRBJ1-5 and V is TRBV9; unclear D gene. Per the germline V gene, CDR1 is SGDLS and CDR2 is YYNGEE. This CDR3 has 16 amino acids. Trimming took 4 bases from V and 1 from J, leaving 15 bases between them. The CDR3 spells CASSSGAGGSNQPQHF. The DNA of the CDR3 is TGTGCCAGCAGCTCGGGAGCAGGAGGAAGCAATCAGCCCCAGCATTTT. Combining the CDR3 with reference TRBV9 and TRBJ1-5 gives the whole variable domain DSGVTQTPKHLITATGQRVTLRCSPRSGDLSVYWYQQSLDQGLQFLIQYYNGEERAKGNILERFSAQQFPDLHSELNLSSLELGDSALYFCASSSGAGGSNQPQHFGDGTRLSIL.

The V and J genes are TRBV3-1 (or the pseudogene TRBV3-2) and TRBJ1-2; 8 bases align to TRBD1. The CDR3 runs 13 residues. With V trimmed by 6 bases and J by 8 bases, 8 bases remained unmatched. The V gene's germline CDR1 is LGHDT and CDR2 YNNKEL (reference sequence). CDR3 region: CASSVNRGSGYTF. The DNA of the CDR3 is TGTGCCAGCAGTGTAAACAGGGGGAGCGGCTACACCTTC.

V usage is TRBV30 and J usage is TRBJ1-2, with TRBD1 as a possible D gene (6 bases). V was pared by 4 bases and J by 0 bases, with 21 bases between. CDR3 size: 17 residues. CDR1 is GTSNPN and CDR2 is SVGIG in the germline V gene (reference sequence). Here the CDR3 reads CAWISRWQGNPNYGYTF. For the CDR3, the DNA is TGTGCCTGGATCAGTAGGTGGCAGGGGAACCCTAACTATGGCTACACCTTC.

V gene TRBV11-1 combines with J gene TRBJ2-7, with a possible D match to TRBD1 (5 bases). This CDR3 has 12 amino acids. V lost 8 bases and J 3 bases, leaving 11 bases between the germline ends. Per germline, CDR1 SGHAT and CDR2 FQDESV (reference sequence). CDR3: CASSTGHYEQYF. In nucleotides, the CDR3 is TGTGCCAGCTCCACCGGACACTACGAGCAGTACTTC.

A note on this clone: Germline is not matched at one junction end, which may reflect a read error. The chain carries TRBV7-2 and TRBJ2-3; the D gene is possibly TRBD1 (6 bases). The CDR3 length is 15 residues. Germline CDR1 reads SGHTA; CDR2 reads FQGNSA. CDR3: CASSSTREQGPYTVF. CDR3 coding DNA: TGTGCCAGCAGCTCTACCCGCGAACAGGGCCCATATACGGTTTTT.

The rearrangement links TRBV14 to TRBJ2-6; 7 bases map to TRBD2. Trimming at V came to 4 bases and at J to 3 bases, leaving 3 bases not matched to a gene. Germline CDR1 SGHDN, CDR2 FVKESK. The length of the CDR3 is 15 residues. CDR3 in DNA: TGTGCCAGCAGCCCATGGGGGGGTGGGGCCAACGTCCTGACTTTC. Encoded protein: CASSPWGGGANVLTF.

The chain employs TRBV18 and TRBJ2-2, with D possibly TRBD2 on 6 matching bases. The CDR3 loop spans 16 amino acids. CDR1 and CDR2 (germline): KGHSH, LQKENI. V dropped 0 bases and J dropped 1 base, with 9 bases sitting between them. The CDR3 is CASSPPGLRNTGELFF. CDR3 nucleotides: TGTGCCAGCTCACCACCGGGACTGAGGAACACCGGGGAGCTGTTTTTT. Full variable domain (remainder filled in from reference TRBV18 and TRBJ2-2): NAGVMQNPRHLVRRRGQEARLRCSPMKGHSHVYWYRQLPEEGLKFMVYLQKENIIDESGMPKERFSAEFPKEGPSILRIQQVVRGDSAAYFCASSPPGLRNTGELFFGEGSRLTVL.

The rearrangement uses TRBV18 and TRBJ2-2; 7 nucleotides agree with TRBD1. V was pared by 1 base and J by 4 bases, with 18 bases of the junction left unmatched. Germline V gene lookup returns CDR1 KGHSH and CDR2 LQKENI. This CDR3 is 20 amino acids long. CDR3 amino acids: CASSPRLGDRITLGTGELFF. CDR3 DNA: TGTGCCAGCTCACCACGGTTGGGGGACAGAATCACCTTAGGCACCGGGGAGCTGTTTTTT.

V and J are TRBV7-9 and TRBJ1-5, with 9 bases that match TRBD1. The J segment lost 4 bases and the V segment lost 4 bases, leaving 5 bases of the junction unmatched. Looked up from germline, CDR1 is SEHNR and CDR2 is FQNEAQ (reference sequence). The CDR3 has 15 residues. DNA for the CDR3: TGTGCCAGCAGCTCATCCGGGACAGGGAATCAGCCCCAGCATTTT. As protein: CASSSSGTGNQPQHF.

The chain links TRBV5-4 to TRBJ2-6; no clear D. This CDR3 has 15 residues. CDR1 SGHNT and CDR2 YYREEE come from the germline V gene (reference sequence). The germline V and J ends were trimmed by 4 bases and 0 bases, with 8 bases remaining between them. The CDR3 here is CASSPHSSGANVLTF. In DNA, the CDR3 is TGTGCCAGCAGCCCACACAGCTCTGGGGCCAACGTCCTGACTTTC.